The 15 T cell receptor beta chains reported below all come from one sample, sequenced in a study of blood T cell repertoires in COVID-19. Measured with immunoSEQ multiplex PCR; TCRdb has only the in-frame clones, and not every one. Of roughly 150,000 clones detected, roughly 84% appear once; the ten largest clones hold about 10%. Specimen: peripheral blood. All receptors derive from a woman older than 75 with active or convalescent COVID-19.

This chain uses TRBV5-6 with TRBJ2-1, with a possible D match to TRBD2 (5 bases). V lost 3 bases and J 0 bases, leaving 13 bases between the germline ends. Germline V gene lookup returns CDR1 SGHDT and CDR2 YYEEEE. The CDR3 length is 16 residues. Here the CDR3 DNA reads TGTGCCAGCAGCTGGGTTTCCGGGGACTCCTACAATGAGCAGTTCTTC. Amino acid sequence: CASSWVSGDSYNEQFF.

The gene calls are TRBV19 and TRBJ1-2, with 12 bases that match TRBD1. Germline loops: CDR1 LNHDA, CDR2 SQIVND (reference sequence). The ends lost 3 bases at V and 8 bases at J; junction bases unmatched: 10. The CDR3 sequence is 16 residues long. CDR3 nucleotides: TGTGCCAGTAGTATCCCCGGGACAGGGGGCCATGTAGGCTACACCTTC. Translation: CASSIPGTGGHVGYTF.

This clone was seen a single time. The chain uses TRBV6-6 and TRBJ2-1; 8 nucleotides align to TRBD2. The CDR3 sequence is 16 residues long. V trimming: 0 bases; J trimming: 12 bases; junction bases outside the gene matches: 13. Looked up from germline, CDR1 is MNHNY and CDR2 is SVGAGI (reference sequence). The CDR3 DNA is TGTGCCAGCAGTTACTCGACGGCGGGAGGAAGAGTAGGGCAGTTCTTC. Amino acid sequence: CASSYSTAGGRVGQFF.

As for this clone: Other DNA sequences from this sample encode an identical CDR3 as well. The rearrangement links TRBV6-1 to TRBJ1-1; no definite D call. V gave up 0 bases and J gave up 5 bases, with 10 bases separating them. Germline V gene lookup returns CDR1 MNHNS and CDR2 SASEGT. The CDR3 has 14 amino acids. The CDR3 nucleotides read TGTGCCAGCAGTGAAGCCCACAGTGGGACTGAAGCTTTCTTT. It translates to CASSEAHSGTEAFF.

The chain carries TRBV7-2 and TRBJ2-2; no firm D call. CDR1 is SGHTA and CDR2 is FQGNSA in the germline V gene. The CDR3 spans 15 residues. V lost 4 bases, J lost 6 bases, and 15 bases lay in between. The CDR3 DNA reads TGTGCCAGCAGCTCCGTCGGTGCGAAGTCCGGGGAGCTGTTTTTT. It translates to CASSSVGAKSGELFF. The full variable domain, in which reference TRBV7-2 and TRBJ2-2 provide the parts outside the CDR3, is GAGVSQSPSNKVTEKGKDVELRCDPISGHTALYWYRQSLGQGLEFLIYFQGNSAPDKSGLPSDRFSAERTGGSVSTLTIQRTQQEDSAVYLCASSSVGAKSGELFFGEGSRLTVL.

CDR3 DNA: TGTGCCAGCAGCCGTTGGGGCGAGAAGGCTTTCTTT. This encodes CASSRWGEKAFF. The genes are TRBV6-5 and TRBJ1-1; the D gene is possibly TRBD1 (5 bases). Germline lookup yields CDR1 MNHEY and CDR2 SVGAGI. This CDR3 has 12 residues. Between the trimmed V and J ends, which lost 6 bases and 11 bases, there was a span of 16 bases.

This sequence joins TRBV18 and TRBJ1-1; D unclear. Trimming pared 4 bases from V and 0 bases from J, leaving 9 bases between. The CDR3 runs to 14 residues. Germline loops: CDR1 KGHSH, CDR2 LQKENI. The DNA for the CDR3 is TGTGCCAGCTCACGCACAGAGATGAACACTGAAGCTTTCTTT. This gives the protein CASSRTEMNTEAFF.

V is TRBV9 and J is TRBJ1-1; TRBD1 aligns across 10 bases. Germline lookup yields CDR1 SGDLS and CDR2 YYNGEE. This CDR3 has 15 amino acids. V dropped 0 bases and J dropped 11; count of bases not matched to a gene: 10. This chain's CDR3 is CASSVGLGTGEVAFF. CDR3 sequence (DNA): TGTGCCAGCAGCGTAGGCTTAGGGACAGGGGAGGTTGCTTTCTTT.

V usage is TRBV6-5 and J usage is TRBJ1-1; D unresolved. This CDR3 is built from 12 residues. CDR1 is MNHEY and CDR2 is SVGAGI in the germline V gene. With 6 bases removed from V and 1 base from J, the gap between germline ends came to 6 bases. CDR3 DNA: TGTGCCAGCAGCCGGTCGAACACTGAAGCTTTCTTT. Its translation: CASSRSNTEAFF.

This clone was seen a few times. This CDR3 reads CASSFEDSPAEAFF. In DNA form, the CDR3 reads TGTGCCAGCAGTTTCGAGGATTCCCCAGCTGAAGCTTTCTTT. The genes are TRBV28 and TRBJ1-1; D not certain. V was clipped by 3 bases and J by 6 bases, with 14 bases between them. Germline CDR1 MDHEN, CDR2 SYDVKM. The CDR3 contains 14 residues.

This rearrangement joins TRBV27 to TRBJ2-7; the D gene is possibly TRBD2 (5 bases). This CDR3 contains 13 residues. From germline, CDR1 is MNHEY and CDR2 SMNVEV (reference sequence). Trimming shortened V by 4 bases and J by 2 bases, and 9 bases separated the two germline ends. The CDR3 here is CASSSALAYEQYF. The CDR3 DNA is TGTGCCAGCAGTTCCGCACTAGCCTACGAGCAGTACTTC.

The gene calls are TRBV9 and TRBJ1-4; D is ambiguous. Germline values: CDR1 SGDLS, CDR2 YYNGEE. V lost 3 bases, J lost 0 bases, and 9 bases lay in between. This CDR3 region has 15 residues. The CDR3 nucleotides read TGTGCCAGCAGCGACGAGGGCGCAACTAATGAAAAACTGTTTTTT. This encodes CASSDEGATNEKLFF.

The chain carries TRBV27 and TRBJ1-4; D is possibly TRBD1 (6 bases). The CDR3 has 15 amino acids. V lost 5 bases and J 5 bases, leaving 15 bases between the germline ends. CDR1 is MNHEY, CDR2 SMNVEV, per germline (reference sequence). Here the CDR3 reads CASSRRTVPNEKLFF. The CDR3 coding sequence is TGTGCCAGCAGTCGACGGACAGTTCCCAATGAAAAACTGTTTTTT.

The chain links TRBV9 to TRBJ1-5; D ambiguous. This CDR3 contains 13 residues. V was clipped by 4 bases and J by 7 bases, with 12 bases between them. In germline, CDR1 is SGDLS, CDR2 YYNGEE. CDR3 region: CASSSRGDQPQHF. In nucleotides, the CDR3 is TGTGCCAGCAGCTCCCGGGGAGACCAGCCCCAGCATTTT.

J is TRBJ1-6 and V is TRBV6-6, with a tentative D call TRBD1 (5 bases). Germline values: CDR1 MNHNY, CDR2 SVGAGI (reference sequence). The CDR3 runs 16 residues. The V and J ends lost 2 bases and 7 bases respectively, with 15 bases between them. CDR3 protein: CASSYQVGQSNSPLHF. DNA of the CDR3: TGTGCCAGCAGTTACCAGGTGGGGCAGAGCAATTCACCCCTCCACTTT.